This is a list of T cell receptor beta chains from one sample in a study of shared clonotypes between healthy human individuals. The repertoire was sequenced with immunoSEQ multiplex PCR; TCRdb's copy has only in-frame clones and lacks some. The sample holds about half a million clones; almost 80% are singletons and the top ten take about 11%. The sample comprised PBMCs. These receptors were taken from a woman aged 40 to 50 in good health. Some clones in this sample may be carry-over from other donors' samples. Each CDR3 is given with its conserved first and last residue. Fields, in order: D gene, V gene, clone size, J gene, CDR3 protein, CDR3 DNA. A D gene is named only where the DNA matches it firmly. Some rows have no size entry. The others give once, few or many, or a class for an expanded clone.

TRBD2	TRBV10-2	.	TRBJ2-1	CASHREVAGYLNGQFF	TGCGCCAGCCACCGCGAGGTAGCGGGATATCTCAATGGGCAGTTCTTC
.	TRBV30	.	TRBJ1-2	CAWSVSNYGYTF	TGTGCCTGGAGTGTTTCTAACTATGGCTACACCTTC
.	TRBV29-1	.	TRBJ2-7	CSVEGDTYEQYF	TGCAGCGTTGAAGGGGACACCTACGAGCAGTACTTC
.	TRBV7-8	.	TRBJ1-5	CASSPRESNQPQHF	TGTGCCAGCAGCCCTAGGGAAAGCAATCAGCCCCAGCATTTT
.	TRBV5-4	few	TRBJ2-2	CASSLDRLANTGELFF	TGTGCCAGCAGCTTGGATAGACTCGCGAACACCGGGGAGCTGTTTTTT
.	TRBV14	.	TRBJ2-3	CASSQDLTDTQYF	TGTGCCAGCAGCCAAGACCTCACAGATACGCAGTATTTT
.	TRBV19	.	TRBJ2-2	CASRGVGTGELFF	TGTGCCAGTCGAGGGGTTGGCACCGGGGAGCTGTTTTTT
TRBD2	TRBV7-3	.	TRBJ2-2	CASSLRRLAGGNTGELFF	TGTGCCAGCAGCTTAAGGCGTCTAGCGGGAGGGAACACCGGGGAGCTGTTTTTT
.	TRBV7-3	.	TRBJ1-1	CASSPRRGTEAFF	TGTGCCAGCAGCCCTCGGAGGGGTACTGAAGCTTTCTTT
TRBD2	TRBV28	.	TRBJ2-5	CASSLVGGETQYF	TGTGCCAGCAGTCTCGTCGGGGGGGAGACCCAGTACTTC
.	TRBV5-6	.	TRBJ1-1	CASSGGLGVDEAFF	TGTGCCAGCAGCGGGGGGCTGGGGGTTGATGAAGCTTTCTTT
.	TRBV18	.	TRBJ2-5	CASSPLGETQYF	TGTGCCAGCTCACCATTGGGGGAGACCCAGTACTTC
.	TRBV11-2	.	TRBJ1-1	CASTRGGVNTEAFF	TGTGCCAGCACTCGGGGTGGGGTGAACACTGAAGCTTTCTTT
TRBD2	TRBV6-5	.	TRBJ2-7	CASSASGTSTYEQYF	TGTGCCAGCAGCGCATCCGGGACTAGCACCTACGAGCAGTACTTC
.	TRBV18	few	TRBJ1-3	CASSPLGTASGNTIYF	TGTGCCAGCTCACCCCTCGGGACGGCCTCTGGAAACACCATATATTTT
.	TRBV10-1	few	TRBJ2-7	CASRGQPGLTRQERHF	TGCGCCAGCCGTGGACAACCGGGACTTACAAGGCAGGAGAGGCACTTC
TRBD2	TRBV9	.	TRBJ2-1	CASSRSGSLGLRVYNEQFF	TGTGCCAGCAGCCGAAGCGGGAGTCTAGGTTTACGGGTTTACAATGAGCAGTTCTTC
TRBD1	TRBV2	few	TRBJ1-1	CATLGGNTEAFF	TGTGCCACCCTAGGGGGCAACACTGAAGCTTTCTTT
.	TRBV7-9	.	TRBJ1-1	CASSSRGGNVEAFF	TGTGCCAGCAGCTCGAGGGGGGGGAACGTTGAAGCTTTCTTT
.	TRBV29-1	.	TRBJ2-1	CSVGKDLNEQFF	TGCAGCGTTGGTAAGGACCTCAATGAGCAGTTCTTC
.	TRBV7-9	.	TRBJ2-3	CASSRRGRERSTDTQYF	TGTGCCAGCAGCCGCCGCGGAAGGGAGCGGAGCACAGATACGCAGTATTTT
TRBD2	TRBV30	many	TRBJ2-5	CAWTSGSFQETQYF	TGTGCCTGGACTAGCGGGAGCTTTCAGGAGACCCAGTACTTC
.	TRBV18	.	TRBJ2-2	CASSLGVDTGELFF	TGTGCCAGCTCACTGGGGGTGGACACCGGGGAGCTGTTTTTC
.	TRBV5-4	once	TRBJ2-3	CASSLGGQFTDTQYF	TGTGCCAGCAGCTTGGGGGGGCAGTTCACAGATACGCAGTATTTT
.	TRBV5-1	.	TRBJ2-1	CASSATVDNEQFF	TGCGCCAGCAGCGCGACAGTGGACAATGAGCAGTTCTTC